The 29 T cell receptor beta chains in this list originate from one sample, sequenced in a study of regulatory T cells in long-lasting Graves disease. Documented time point: newly diagnosed GD, antithyroid drugs for less than 3 months. TCR sequences were obtained from RNA taken from PBMCs. According to the study, TCR beta libraries were built with iRepertoire HTBI primers and CDR3-region Arm-PCR. TCRdb re-called the multiplex PCR reads through MiXCR, storing one row per CDR3 protein. The table records 200,000 to 250,000 distinct CDR3 sequences, 20% to 25% of them present only once. Sample: peripheral blood mononuclear cells (PBMCs), taken at new diagnosis, from a patient treated with antithyroid drugs. All receptors come from a female donor with Graves disease.

This clonotype showed up many times. Sequence at one end of the junction differs from germline and may be a read error. This chain links TRBV7-2 with TRBJ2-5; D tentatively reads TRBD1 or TRBD2 (5 bases each). Looked up from germline, CDR1 is SGHTA and CDR2 is FQGNSA. The CDR3 consists of 17 residues. The CDR3 DNA reads as TGCGCCAGCAGCCAAGGCGCCGGGACCGCGAGAGGGGAGACCCAGTACTTC. Amino acids: CASSQGAGTARGETQYF.

At least ten counts were recorded for this clonotype. This chain's CDR3 is CASSPGGRSAEQYF. CDR3 coding DNA: TGTGCCAGCAGCCCTGGCGGGAGATCGGCCGAGCAGTACTTC. The chain carries TRBV7-2 and TRBJ2-7; TRBD2 aligns across 7 bases. Trimming at V came to 5 bases and at J to 6 bases, leaving 10 bases not matched to a gene. The CDR3 spans 14 residues. Germline loops: CDR1 SGHTA, CDR2 FQGNSA.

As regards this clonotype: Possible read error: a much larger clone is one base away. The chain employs TRBV7-9 and TRBJ1-6; a weak D match, TRBD1 (6 bases). The CDR3 is 12 residues long. Trimming removed 4 bases at V and 12 bases at J, with 10 bases between. CDR1 and CDR2 (germline): SEHNR, FQNEAQ (reference sequence). The CDR3 DNA reads TGTGCCAGCAGCTCAGGGGAGGGACCCCTCCACTTT. Translated: CASSSGEGPLHF.

This clonotype was counted ten times or more. This chain uses TRBV5-1 with TRBJ2-3, with 12 bases that match TRBD2. Germline CDR1 SGHRS, CDR2 YFSETQ. V shed 0 bases, J shed 1 base, and the junction held 3 bases outside the gene matches. The CDR3 is made up of 17 amino acids. CDR3 amino acids: CASSLVRLAGGTDTQYF. CDR3 bases: TGCGCCAGCAGCTTGGTAAGACTAGCGGGAGGCACAGATACGCAGTATTTT.

This clonotype was counted ten times or more. The rearrangement links TRBV24-1 to TRBJ1-1; no reliable D call. Trimming cost V 4 bases and J 1 base, with 3 bases left between them. Germline V gene sequence: CDR1 KGHDR, CDR2 SFDVKD. The CDR3 runs to 12 residues. CDR3 DNA sequence: TGTGCCACCAGTGACCAGAACACTGAAGCTTTCTTT. It yields the protein CATSDQNTEAFF.

This clonotype was recorded many times. The rearrangement links TRBV19 to TRBJ1-1; maybe TRBD1 (6 bases). This CDR3 region has 16 residues. Germline V gives CDR1 LNHDA, CDR2 SQIVND (reference sequence). V was pared by 4 bases and J by 4 bases, with 19 bases between. The chain's CDR3 is CASSTTRYREGTEAFF. The DNA for the CDR3 is TGTGCCAGTAGTACGACTAGATACAGGGAAGGCACTGAAGCTTTCTTT.

This clonotype was counted ten times or more. The CDR3 DNA reads TGCGCCAGCAGCTCTCGGACTAGCGGGGGCGCCCGGGGCGGGGAGCTGTTTTTT. This translates into CASSSRTSGGARGGELFF. The chain links TRBV5-1 to TRBJ2-2, with 13 bases lining up with TRBD2. V shed 3 bases and J 7 bases; nucleotides not matched to a gene: 12. Looked up from germline, CDR1 is SGHRS and CDR2 is YFSETQ. CDR3 length: 18 residues. Based on the CDR3 plus reference TRBV5-1 and TRBJ2-2, the full variable domain is KAGVTQTPRYLIKTRGQQVTLSCSPISGHRSVSWYQQTPGQGLQFLFEYFSETQRNKGNFPGRFSGRQFSNSRSEMNVSTLELGDSALYLCASSSRTSGGARGGELFFGEGSRLTVL.

This clonotype was found many times. The V gene is TRBV2, the J gene TRBJ1-2, with D unclear. Germline V CDR1 and CDR2: SNHLY, FYNNEI. There are 12 residues in the CDR3. V gave up 4 bases and J gave up 0 bases, with 3 bases separating them. The CDR3: CASSASNYGYTF. As DNA, the CDR3 is TGTGCCAGCAGTGCCTCTAACTATGGCTACACCTTC.

The table lists this clonotype with a count of one. The V and J genes are TRBV19 and TRBJ1-5; D call uncertain. V lost 9 bases and J 9 bases, leaving 15 bases between the germline ends. CDR1 and CDR2 (germline): LNHDA, SQIVND (reference sequence). The CDR3 has 12 amino acids. The CDR3 is CASTPGRLPQHF. CDR3 nucleotide sequence: TGTGCCAGCACCCCTGGGCGGTTGCCCCAGCATTTT.

In its sample, this clonotype was seen many times. The chain has TRBV7-3 and TRBJ1-1, with D possibly being TRBD1 (6 bases). The CDR3 has 15 residues. V was cut by 5 bases and J by 0 bases, with 13 bases left in between. Germline V lookup: CDR1 SGHTA, CDR2 FQGTGA. CDR3 nucleotide sequence: TGTGCCAGCAGCCCAACCGGGACATTGAACACTGAAGCTTTCTTT. This codes for CASSPTGTLNTEAFF.

This clonotype has ten or more counts. The chain uses TRBV11-2 and TRBJ2-2; TRBD1 agrees at 7 bases. The CDR3 has 15 amino acids. V shed 3 bases, J shed 3 bases, and the junction held 4 bases outside the gene matches. CDR1 is SGHAT, CDR2 FQNNGV, per germline. Here the CDR3 reads CASSFRQGDTGELFF. The DNA of the CDR3 is TGTGCCAGCAGCTTTAGGCAGGGGGACACCGGGGAGCTGTTTTTT.

V usage is TRBV7-2 and J usage is TRBJ1-6; D uncertain. V dropped 1 base and J dropped 0 bases, with 7 bases sitting between them. Germline V gives CDR1 SGHTA, CDR2 FQGNSA. This CDR3 comprises 16 residues. This CDR3 is CASSLGRDSYNSPLHF. The CDR3 DNA reads TGTGCCAGCAGCTTAGGACGGGACTCCTATAATTCACCCCTCCACTTT.

The rearrangement links TRBV20-1 to TRBJ2-4, with D perhaps being TRBD1 or TRBD2 (5 bases each). Trimming removed 3 bases at V and 3 bases at J, with 18 bases between. Germline lookup yields CDR1 DFQATT and CDR2 SNEGSKA (reference sequence). The CDR3 runs 16 residues. CDR3 DNA: TGCAGTGCTAGGAACCGGGGCCCTCGGGGCAAAAACATTCAGTACTTC. It translates to CSARNRGPRGKNIQYF.

This clonotype was found a few times. The chain carries TRBV27 and TRBJ1-2; D is unclear. CDR3 length equals 13 residues. The germline gives CDR1 MNHEY, CDR2 SMNVEV (reference sequence). V dropped 0 bases and J dropped 8 bases, with 10 bases sitting between them. The CDR3 DNA is TGTGCCAGCAGTTTATCCGGGGTAAAGGGCTACACCTTC. It specifies CASSLSGVKGYTF.

The chain employs TRBV20-1 and TRBJ1-5; 8 bases agree with TRBD1. The CDR3 runs to 15 residues. Germline V lookup: CDR1 DFQATT, CDR2 SNEGSKA (reference sequence). V lost 2 bases and J lost 0; bases outside the gene matches: 3. CDR3 coding DNA: TGCAGTGCTAGACCAGGGGGCCGTAGCAATCAGCCCCAGCATTTT. Protein sequence: CSARPGGRSNQPQHF.

This clonotype was recorded at least ten times. This sequence joins TRBV18 and TRBJ1-2; D may be TRBD1 (5 bases). The germline V and J ends were trimmed by 2 bases and 2 bases, with 9 bases remaining between them. The CDR3 runs 14 residues. Per the germline V gene, CDR1 is KGHSH and CDR2 is LQKENI. CDR3 residues: CASSPDRVNYGYTF. CDR3 nucleotides: TGTGCCAGCTCACCAGACAGAGTCAACTATGGCTACACCTTC.

In this sample, this clonotype turned up many times. This chain uses TRBV12-3 or TRBV12-4 with TRBJ1-6, with D perhaps matching TRBD1 (5 bases). The CDR3 loop spans 14 amino acids. Trimming cost V 6 bases and J 5 bases, with 11 bases left between them. CDR3: CASSNGQDNSPLHF. The CDR3 DNA reads TGTGCCAGCAGCAATGGACAAGATAATTCACCCCTCCACTTT.

This clonotype has at least ten counts. This chain uses TRBV7-3 with TRBJ2-3; possibly TRBD1 for D (5 bases). This CDR3 is built from 14 residues. V shed 6 bases and J shed 2 bases, with 12 bases lying between them. The germline V gene encodes CDR1 SGHTA and CDR2 FQGTGA. CDR3 loop: CASRDNRYTDTQYF. The DNA for the CDR3 is TGTGCCAGCAGGGACAACCGTTACACAGATACGCAGTATTTT. Using reference TRBV7-3 and TRBJ2-3 for the parts outside the CDR3, the full variable domain is GAGVSQTPSNKVTEKGKYVELRCDPISGHTALYWYRQSLGQGPEFLIYFQGTGAADDSGLPNDRFFAVRPEGSVSTLKIQRTERGDSAVYLCASRDNRYTDTQYFGPGTRLTVL.

In this sample, this clonotype turned up many times. In nucleotides, the CDR3 is TGTGCCAGCAGGGCGACTAGCGGGGGAATAGCCAAAAACATTCAGTACTTC. Translating gives CASRATSGGIAKNIQYF. V and J are TRBV6-2 or TRBV6-3 and TRBJ2-4, with 12 nucleotides matching TRBD2. CDR3 length: 17 residues. Losses at the gene ends were 6 bases for V and 0 bases for J; bases not matched to a gene: 6. CDR1 MNHEY and CDR2 SVGEGT come from the germline V gene.

This clonotype was counted between two and nine times. The rearrangement joins TRBV6-5 to TRBJ2-1; D ambiguous. Germline lookup yields CDR1 MNHEY and CDR2 SVGAGI. The V and J ends lost 0 bases and 7 bases respectively, with 4 bases between them. The CDR3 runs to 12 residues. CDR3 sequence: CASSYSRNEQFF. DNA of the CDR3: TGTGCCAGCAGTTACTCGAGGAATGAGCAGTTCTTC.

At least ten counts were recorded for this clonotype. The chain joins TRBV30 to TRBJ2-7; 7 bases align to TRBD2. The V gene's germline CDR1 is GTSNPN and CDR2 SVGIG (reference sequence). This CDR3 comprises 15 residues. With V trimmed by 3 bases and J by 4 bases, 12 bases remained unmatched. CDR3 sequence (DNA): TGTGCCTGGAGGCGAAGACGACTAGCAGTTTACGAGCAGTACTTC. This encodes CAWRRRRLAVYEQYF. Based on the CDR3 plus reference TRBV30 and TRBJ2-7, the full variable domain is SQTIHQWPATLVQPVGSPLSLECTVEGTSNPNLYWYRQAAGRGLQLLFYSVGIGQISSEVPQNLSASRPQDRQFILSSKKLLLSDSGFYLCAWRRRRLAVYEQYFGPGTRLTVT.

This clonotype was detected ten times or more. This chain links TRBV12-3 or TRBV12-4 with TRBJ1-1, with TRBD1 matching over 9 bases. J gave up 4 bases and V 6 bases, and 6 bases lay outside the gene matches. This CDR3 is built from 14 residues. In nucleotides, the CDR3 is TGTGCCAGCAGGACAGGGGGGGGGGGCACTGAAGCTTTCTTT. Translating it yields CASRTGGGGTEAFF.

This clonotype was observed at least ten times. The V and J genes are TRBV7-8 and TRBJ1-5, with 8 bases that match TRBD1. Germline V gene sequence: CDR1 SGHVS, CDR2 FQNEAQ. The CDR3 totals 16 residues. V shed 5 bases and J 5 bases; nucleotides not matched to a gene: 11. CDR3: CASSPGGAGVYQPQHF. CDR3 DNA sequence: TGTGCCAGCAGCCCAGGGGGCGCAGGGGTCTATCAGCCCCAGCATTTT.

In the case of this clonotype: One base separates it from a far larger clone, so it is likely a read error. The rearrangement links TRBV10-3 to TRBJ1-2; D gene uncertain. Trimming pared 4 bases from V and 6 bases from J, leaving 12 bases between. Germline V lookup: CDR1 ENHRY, CDR2 SYGVKD. The CDR3 has 13 amino acids. CDR3 nucleotide sequence: TGTGCCATCAGTGCTACCGGACTGGATGGCTACACCTTC. This gives the protein CAISATGLDGYTF.

This clonotype was picked up many times. The genes are TRBV5-8 and TRBJ2-3; D perhaps matches TRBD2 (6 bases). Trimming pared 2 bases from V and 0 bases from J, leaving 7 bases between. Germline assignment: CDR1 SGHTS and CDR2 YDEGEE. This CDR3 has 14 amino acids. For the CDR3, the DNA is TGTGCCAGCAGCTTAGGGAGGAGCACAGATACGCAGTATTTT. Protein sequence: CASSLGRSTDTQYF.

The V call is TRBV19, the J call TRBJ2-1; tentatively, D is TRBD2 (7 bases). V was clipped by 7 bases and J by 5 bases, with 15 bases between them. The CDR3 contains 14 residues. Germline CDR1 is LNHDA and CDR2 is SQIVND (reference sequence). The CDR3 sequence is CASTEGGDHNEQFF. DNA for the CDR3: TGTGCCAGTACGGAGGGGGGGGACCACAATGAGCAGTTCTTC.

Worth noting for this clonotype: As the CDR3 is not closed by the conserved phenylalanine or tryptophan, this likely results from a read error. No DNA is shown, since the ends of the CDR3 on it are uncertain; the CDR3 is the one TCRdb lists. This chain links TRBV7-3 with TRBJ2-1. The CDR3 region is 10 residues in length, termini included. Germline CDR1 and CDR2: SGHTA and FQGTGA. CDR3 region: CASSFMVSSL.

This clonotype was detected ten times or more. The chain has TRBV6-1 and TRBJ1-1, with D possibly matching TRBD1 (5 bases). This CDR3 contains 12 residues. Germline CDR1 MNHNS, CDR2 SASEGT. V lost 5 bases, J lost 6 bases, and 10 bases lay in between. The CDR3 DNA follows: TGTGCCAGCAGTCGACAGTGGGCTGAAGCTTTCTTT. It translates to CASSRQWAEAFF.

The CDR3 protein is CASSRAGDDDYGYTF. DNA of the CDR3: TGCGCCAGCAGCCGAGCGGGGGACGATGACTATGGCTACACCTTC. The rearrangement uses TRBV5-1 and TRBJ1-2; D may be TRBD1 (5 bases). V lost 4 bases and J 3 bases, leaving 16 bases between the germline ends. Germline V gene data show CDR1 as SGHRS and CDR2 as YFSETQ. This CDR3 region has 15 residues.